These 20 T cell receptor beta chains were sequenced from one sample in a study of T cell responses to AZD1222 COVID-19 vaccine. Measured with immunoSEQ multiplex PCR; TCRdb has only the in-frame clones, and not every one. Of around 150,000 clones in the sample, approximately 90% were seen once. This sample comprised peripheral blood, obtained 28 days after the second AZD1222 dose. These receptors were taken from an adult who received the AZD1222 COVID-19 vaccine.

The rearrangement links TRBV4-2 to TRBJ1-5; 7 bases match TRBD1. CDR3 length: 15 residues. Germline-derived CDR1 and CDR2 are LGHNA and YNFKEQ. V was pared by 4 bases and J by 2 bases, with 5 bases of the junction left unmatched. CDR3 residues: CASSPGTVGNQPQHF. CDR3 nucleotide sequence: TGTGCCAGCAGCCCGGGGACAGTTGGCAATCAGCCCCAGCATTTT.

The chain uses TRBV19 and TRBJ2-1; TRBD1 aligns across 9 bases. The junction had 11 bases not matched to a gene; V was cut back by 4 bases and J by 1 base. Germline lookup yields CDR1 LNHDA and CDR2 SQIVND (reference sequence). The CDR3 spans 18 residues. CDR3: CASSKDYRGLQSYNEQFF. The CDR3 DNA reads as TGTGCCAGTAGTAAGGATTACAGGGGGCTCCAATCCTACAATGAGCAGTTCTTC.

The chain is built from TRBV7-9 and TRBJ2-3; D might be TRBD2 (6 bases). V was pared by 5 bases and J by 4 bases, with 13 bases between. The CDR3 covers 14 residues. Germline V gives CDR1 SEHNR, CDR2 FQNEAQ (reference sequence). The CDR3 loop is CASSGRGTPDTQYF. DNA of the CDR3: TGTGCCAGCAGCGGCCGGGGGACCCCAGATACGCAGTATTTT.

In its sample, this clone was seen once. CDR3 bases: TGCAGTGCTAGGGGGGAAAAACTGTTTTTT. Its protein product is CSARGEKLFF. The rearrangement links TRBV20-1 to TRBJ1-4; D gene ambiguous. Germline V gives CDR1 DFQATT, CDR2 SNEGSKA (reference sequence). Trimming stripped 3 bases from V and 8 bases from J, with 4 bases between. The length of the CDR3 is 10 residues.

V and J are TRBV21-1 and TRBJ2-1; the table assigns TRBD2, which was not confirmed against the DNA. TRBV21-1 is labeled a pseudogene. The CDR3 consists of 18 residues. This CDR3 is CASSKSRWLAELNNEQFF. In DNA form, the CDR3 reads TGTGCCAGCAGCAAATCGAGATGGCTAGCGGAGCTAAACAATGAGCAGTTCTTC.

In nucleotides, the CDR3 is TGCAGCGTGTCAACCACTTCTGGGGCCAACGTCCTGACTTTC. Translation gives CSVSTTSGANVLTF. The V call is TRBV29-1, the J call TRBJ2-6, with D uncertain. Per germline, CDR1 SQVTM and CDR2 ANQGSEA. This CDR3 region has 14 residues. V was pared by 6 bases and J by 1 base, with 10 bases between.

This chain links TRBV6-5 with TRBJ1-2; D is undetermined. Germline CDR1 reads MNHEY; CDR2 reads SVGAGI. Trimming removed 3 bases from V and 6 bases from J, with 14 bases in between. This CDR3 contains 14 residues. CDR3 DNA: TGTGCCAGCAGTTATAAGGCAGGTACCGATGGCTACACCTTC. Its translation is CASSYKAGTDGYTF.

This chain uses TRBV6-5 with TRBJ2-3; 7 positions match TRBD1. Per germline, CDR1 MNHEY and CDR2 SVGAGI. J was trimmed by 4 bases and V by 2 bases; bases with no gene match: 6. The CDR3 is made up of 15 amino acids. Here the CDR3 reads CASSYTGALSDTQYF. The CDR3 DNA reads TGTGCCAGCAGTTACACAGGGGCCTTATCAGATACGCAGTATTTT.

The V and J genes are TRBV6-5 and TRBJ1-1, with 8 bases identical to TRBD1. The V and J ends lost 4 bases and 5 bases, in that order; junction bases with no gene match: 9. Germline V gene data show CDR1 as MNHEY and CDR2 as SVGAGI. The CDR3 sequence is 15 residues long. In DNA form, the CDR3 reads TGTGCCAGCAGTTTTCCAGGGGGCGCGGGGACTGAAGCTTTCTTT. It codes for CASSFPGGAGTEAFF.

This chain uses TRBV5-1 with TRBJ2-7; 8 positions match TRBD1. Germline V CDR1 and CDR2: SGHRS, YFSETQ. The V segment lost 4 bases and the J segment 1 base; nucleotides outside the gene matches: 4. The CDR3 totals 14 residues. The CDR3 coding sequence is TGCGCCAGCAGCACCCGACAGGGGTCCTACGAGCAGTACTTC. The encoded protein is CASSTRQGSYEQYF.

The chain links TRBV2 to TRBJ2-1; D remains unclear. This CDR3 comprises 16 residues. Germline V gene sequence: CDR1 SNHLY, CDR2 FYNNEI. The V and J ends lost 5 bases and 8 bases respectively, with 22 bases between them. The CDR3 reads CASSTDWMRPTDEQFF. The CDR3 DNA reads as TGTGCCAGCAGTACCGACTGGATGCGCCCTACGGATGAGCAGTTCTTC.

The V gene is TRBV21-1, the J gene TRBJ2-7; the listed D gene, TRBD2, was not tested against the DNA. TRBV21-1 corresponds to a pseudogene. This CDR3 has 17 amino acids. The chain's CDR3 is CASSFNYSGSSAGEQYF. In DNA form, the CDR3 reads TGTGCCAGCAGTTTCAACTATTCCGGGTCCTCTGCTGGCGAGCAGTACTTC.

V is TRBV12-3 or TRBV12-4 and J is TRBJ2-1; D may be TRBD1 or TRBD2 (6 bases each). CDR3 size: 13 residues. Between the trimmed V and J ends, which lost 6 bases and 12 bases, there was a span of 18 bases. CDR3 sequence: CASSLGGRTWQFF. The DNA for the CDR3 is TGTGCCAGCAGCCTAGGGGGGCGGACCTGGCAGTTCTTC.

V usage is TRBV6-4 and J usage is TRBJ2-1, with 10 bases fitting TRBD2. Germline CDR1 is MRHNA and CDR2 is SNTAGT. The CDR3 is 15 residues long. Trimming at V came to 3 bases and at J to 4 bases, leaving 3 bases not matched to a gene. CDR3 amino acids: CASSEASGGYNEQFF. The CDR3 region has the DNA TGTGCCAGCAGTGAAGCTAGCGGGGGATACAATGAGCAGTTCTTC.

V is TRBV29-1 and J is TRBJ2-2; no clear D. The V end lost 3 bases, the J end lost 2 bases, and 7 bases lay between the germline ends. Germline lookup yields CDR1 SQVTM and CDR2 ANQGSEA. CDR3 length: 13 amino acids. DNA for the CDR3: TGCAGCGTTGAGGGCAGCAACACCGGGGAGCTGTTTTTT. Translation gives CSVEGSNTGELFF.

This clone was seen only once. The genes are TRBV19 and TRBJ2-3; the match to TRBD2 covers 8 bases. The CDR3 totals 16 residues. Germline trimming cut 3 bases from V and 6 bases from J; bases unmatched to any gene: 11. Germline lookup yields CDR1 LNHDA and CDR2 SQIVND (reference sequence). The CDR3 here is CASSIRIAGGPDTQYF. CDR3 bases: TGTGCCAGTAGTATTCGGATTGCGGGGGGCCCGGATACGCAGTATTTT.

This rearrangement joins TRBV3-1 (or the pseudogene TRBV3-2) to TRBJ2-5; D gene ambiguous. Germline CDR1 LGHDT, CDR2 YNNKEL (reference sequence). Trimming stripped 4 bases from V and 4 bases from J, with 10 bases between. The CDR3 runs 13 residues. The CDR3: CASSLGPAETQYF. CDR3 DNA sequence: TGTGCCAGCAGCCTTGGACCTGCAGAGACCCAGTACTTC.

This clone was detected only once. This chain connects TRBV7-9 to TRBJ2-2; no clear D. Trimming stripped 1 base from V and 4 bases from J, with 4 bases between. This CDR3 spans 13 amino acids. CDR1 is SEHNR, CDR2 FQNEAQ, per germline (reference sequence). CDR3 residues: CASSLDITGELFF. The CDR3, as DNA: TGTGCCAGCAGCTTAGACATCACCGGGGAGCTGTTTTTT. Full variable domain (rest looked up from reference TRBV7-9 and TRBJ2-2): DTGVSQNPRHKITKRGQNVTFRCDPISEHNRLYWYRQTLGQGPEFLTYFQNEAQLEKSRLLSDRFSAERPKGSFSTLEIQRTEQGDSAMYLCASSLDITGELFFGEGSRLTVL.

J is TRBJ2-7 and V is TRBV11-2; TRBD2 might be the D (6 bases). CDR1 and CDR2 (germline): SGHAT, FQNNGV. This CDR3 is built from 17 residues. The germline V and J ends were trimmed by 4 bases and 5 bases, with 24 bases remaining between them. The CDR3: CASSYDALLATLHEQYF. CDR3 coding DNA: TGTGCCAGCAGCTACGACGCCCTCCTAGCGACCCTCCACGAGCAGTACTTC.

This chain uses TRBV29-1 with TRBJ1-5; D remains ambiguous. Germline V gene lookup returns CDR1 SQVTM and CDR2 ANQGSEA. V lost 4 bases, J lost 2 bases, and 9 bases lay in between. CDR3 length equals 13 residues. CDR3 loop: CSVASVGNQPQHF. In DNA, the CDR3 is TGCAGCGTTGCCTCCGTGGGCAATCAGCCCCAGCATTTT.